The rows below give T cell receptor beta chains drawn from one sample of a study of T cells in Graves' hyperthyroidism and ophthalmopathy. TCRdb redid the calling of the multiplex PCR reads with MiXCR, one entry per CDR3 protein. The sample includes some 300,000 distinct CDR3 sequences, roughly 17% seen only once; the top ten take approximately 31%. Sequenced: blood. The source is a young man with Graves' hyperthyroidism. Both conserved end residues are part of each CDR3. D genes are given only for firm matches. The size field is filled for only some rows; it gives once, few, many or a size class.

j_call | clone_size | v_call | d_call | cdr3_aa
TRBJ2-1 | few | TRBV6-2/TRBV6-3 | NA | CASSYSDEQFF
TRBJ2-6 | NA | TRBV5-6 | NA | CASSLKILLGANVLTF
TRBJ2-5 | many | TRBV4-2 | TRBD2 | CASSQELAGGRNQETQYF
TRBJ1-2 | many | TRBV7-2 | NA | CASSLGASYYGYTF
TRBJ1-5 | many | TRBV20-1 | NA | CSAGRDTNQPQHF
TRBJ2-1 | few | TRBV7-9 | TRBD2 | CASSLGAGLQFF
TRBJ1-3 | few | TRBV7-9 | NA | CASSLNHRFSGNTIYF
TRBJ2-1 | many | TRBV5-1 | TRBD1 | CASSFDRGAYNEQFF
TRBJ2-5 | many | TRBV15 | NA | CATSVWGTQYF
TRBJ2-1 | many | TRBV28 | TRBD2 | CASSSPQRGSYNEQFF
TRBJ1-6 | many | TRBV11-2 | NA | CASSLILGGSPLHF
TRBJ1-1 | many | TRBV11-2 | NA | CASSRIGTEAFF
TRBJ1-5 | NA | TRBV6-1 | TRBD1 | CASSNRDRANQPQHF
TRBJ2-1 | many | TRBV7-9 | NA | CASSSGFGSGYNEQFF
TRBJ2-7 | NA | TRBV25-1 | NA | CASSDLPQGEQYF
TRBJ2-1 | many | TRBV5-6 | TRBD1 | CASSLGQGVSNEQFF
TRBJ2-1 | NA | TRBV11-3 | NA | CASSLEASVSYNEQFF
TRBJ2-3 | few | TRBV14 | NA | CASSRDDGDYTQYF
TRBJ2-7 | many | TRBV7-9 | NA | CASSSGTAPYEQYF
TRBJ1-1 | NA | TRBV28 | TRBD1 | CASNTGTGEAEAFF
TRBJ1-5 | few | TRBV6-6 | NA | CASSYSDGGGNQPQHF
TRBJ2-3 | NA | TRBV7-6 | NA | CASSSQTYSTDTQYF
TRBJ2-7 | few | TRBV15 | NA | CATSSTGEQYF
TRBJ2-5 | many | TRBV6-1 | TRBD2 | CASSSPGGPPSGRRGETQYF
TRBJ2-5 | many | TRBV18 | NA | CASSPQEETQYF
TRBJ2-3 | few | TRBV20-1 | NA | CSARDRLRGTQYF
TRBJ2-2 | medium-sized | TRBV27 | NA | CASSLSPDSAGELFF
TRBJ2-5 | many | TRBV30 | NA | CAWSVSGTPWETQYF
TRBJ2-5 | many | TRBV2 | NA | CASSAPTSGWETQYF
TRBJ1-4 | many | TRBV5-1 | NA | CASSLPGGEKLFF
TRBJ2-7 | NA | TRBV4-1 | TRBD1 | CASSLSRQGAHHGQYF
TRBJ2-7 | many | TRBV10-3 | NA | CATRTDSYEQYF
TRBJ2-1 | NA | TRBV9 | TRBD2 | CASSVEGGDEQFF
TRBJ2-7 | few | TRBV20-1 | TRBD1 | CSAENRGQFEQYF
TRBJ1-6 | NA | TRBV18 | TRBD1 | CVSQRQGDYNSPLHF
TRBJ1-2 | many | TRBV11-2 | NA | CASSFGSNYGYTF
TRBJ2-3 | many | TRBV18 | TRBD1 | CASSPGPGGTDTQYF
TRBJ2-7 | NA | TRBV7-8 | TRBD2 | CASRFRTSGTYEQYF
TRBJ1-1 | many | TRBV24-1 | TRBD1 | CATSQGQGDTEAFF
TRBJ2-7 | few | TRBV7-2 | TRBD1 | CASSSDRGAYEQYF
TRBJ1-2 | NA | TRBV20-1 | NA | CSAGLDGYTF